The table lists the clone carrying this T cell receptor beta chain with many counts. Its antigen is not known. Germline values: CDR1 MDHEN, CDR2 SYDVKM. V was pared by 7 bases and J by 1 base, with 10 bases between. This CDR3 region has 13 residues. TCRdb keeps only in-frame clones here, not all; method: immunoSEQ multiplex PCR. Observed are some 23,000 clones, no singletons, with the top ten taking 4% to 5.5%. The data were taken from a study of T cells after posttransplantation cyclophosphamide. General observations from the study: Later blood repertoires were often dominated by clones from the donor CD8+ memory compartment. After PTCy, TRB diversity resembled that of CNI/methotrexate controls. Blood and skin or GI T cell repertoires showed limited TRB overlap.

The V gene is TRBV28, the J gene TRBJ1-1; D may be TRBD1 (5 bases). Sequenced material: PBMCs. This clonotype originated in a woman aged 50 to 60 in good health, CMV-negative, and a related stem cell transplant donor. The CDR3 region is CASTGQQNTEAFF. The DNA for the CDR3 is TGTGCCAGCACAGGACAACAGAACACTGAAGCTTTCTTT.